These T cell receptor beta chains were read from a single sample in a study of patients with pleural tuberculosis. TCRdb reprocessed the reads with MiXCR, giving one entry per CDR3 protein. The sample lists 25,000 to 35,000 distinct CDR3 sequences; roughly 18% were seen once. Source material: peripheral blood. The receptors shown here come from a human donor with pleural tuberculosis. CDR3s include the opening cysteine and the closing phenylalanine or tryptophan. Fields, in order: J gene, D gene, clone size, V gene, CDR3 protein, CDR3 DNA. The D gene is left open where the match is weak. The size of a clone is reported for some rows only, either as once, few or many, or as a class for expanded clones.

j_call: TRBJ1-1
d_call: -
clone_size: -
v_call: TRBV12-3/TRBV12-4
cdr3_aa: CASSLGLGNTEAFF
cdr3_nt: TGTGCCAGCAGTTTGGGATTGGGGAACACTGAAGCTTTCTTT

j_call: TRBJ2-7
d_call: TRBD2
clone_size: -
v_call: TRBV20-1
cdr3_aa: CSVVGAGEPLGQYF
cdr3_nt: TGCAGTGTGGTGGGAGCGGGGGAGCCCCTCGGGCAGTACTTC

j_call: TRBJ1-2
d_call: -
clone_size: many
v_call: TRBV4-2
cdr3_aa: CASSPGRINYGYTF
cdr3_nt: TGTGCCAGCAGCCCGGGACGGATTAACTATGGCTACACCTTC

j_call: TRBJ2-3
d_call: TRBD2
clone_size: once
v_call: TRBV29-1
cdr3_aa: CSGPREGDTQYF
cdr3_nt: TGCAGCGGCCCCAGGGAGGGAGATACGCAGTATTTT

j_call: TRBJ1-1
d_call: -
clone_size: many
v_call: TRBV2
cdr3_aa: CASSALRGANTEAFF
cdr3_nt: TGTGCCAGCAGTGCTTTAAGGGGGGCAAACACTGAAGCTTTCTTT

j_call: TRBJ1-2
d_call: -
clone_size: many
v_call: TRBV5-1
cdr3_aa: CASSRWGVGYTF
cdr3_nt: TGCGCCAGCAGCCGATGGGGGGTCGGCTACACCTTC

j_call: TRBJ2-1
d_call: TRBD1
clone_size: medium-sized
v_call: TRBV6-2/TRBV6-3
cdr3_aa: CASSYQGAEQFF
cdr3_nt: TGTGCCAGCAGTTACCAGGGGGCTGAGCAGTTCTTC

j_call: TRBJ2-5
d_call: -
clone_size: -
v_call: TRBV7-9
cdr3_aa: CASSLFLGDQYF
cdr3_nt: TGTGCCAGCAGCTTATTTCTCGGTGACCAGTACTTC

j_call: TRBJ2-1
d_call: TRBD1
clone_size: many
v_call: TRBV4-1
cdr3_aa: CASSQGPGQRDNEQFF
cdr3_nt: TGCGCCAGCAGCCAAGGACCGGGACAGAGAGACAATGAGCAGTTCTTC

j_call: TRBJ2-3
d_call: TRBD2
clone_size: many
v_call: TRBV6-4
cdr3_aa: CASSDSASGGATDTQYF
cdr3_nt: TGTGCCAGCAGTGACTCTGCTAGCGGGGGGGCTACAGATACGCAGTATTTT

j_call: TRBJ1-1
d_call: TRBD1
clone_size: many
v_call: TRBV11-1
cdr3_aa: CASRTGSDSLTAFF
cdr3_nt: TGTGCCAGCAGGACAGGGTCCGACTCCCTGACCGCTTTCTTT

j_call: TRBJ2-1
d_call: -
clone_size: many
v_call: TRBV7-9
cdr3_aa: CASSSSWTTYNEQFF
cdr3_nt: TGTGCCAGCAGCTCCTCTTGGACCACCTACAATGAGCAGTTCTTC

j_call: TRBJ2-2
d_call: -
clone_size: few
v_call: TRBV29-1
cdr3_aa: CSVVGNTGELFF
cdr3_nt: TGCAGCGTTGTTGGAAACACCGGGGAGCTGTTTTTT

j_call: TRBJ2-3
d_call: TRBD1
clone_size: many
v_call: TRBV20-1
cdr3_aa: CSAVRDSFTDTQYF
cdr3_nt: TGCAGTGCGGTCAGGGACAGTTTCACAGATACGCAGTATTTT

j_call: TRBJ2-5
d_call: TRBD1
clone_size: many
v_call: TRBV7-2
cdr3_aa: CASSPARTGGGETQYF
cdr3_nt: TGTGCCAGCAGCCCCGCCCGGACAGGGGGGGGAGAGACCCAGTACTTC

j_call: TRBJ1-1
d_call: TRBD1
clone_size: many
v_call: TRBV29-1
cdr3_aa: CSQGGLTEAFF
cdr3_nt: TGCAGTCAAGGGGGCCTGACTGAAGCTTTCTTT

j_call: TRBJ1-2
d_call: TRBD1
clone_size: many
v_call: TRBV7-2
cdr3_aa: CASSLADRETGGYTF
cdr3_nt: TGTGCCAGCAGCTTAGCGGACAGGGAAACAGGTGGCTACACCTTC

j_call: TRBJ2-7
d_call: TRBD2
clone_size: -
v_call: TRBV30
cdr3_aa: CAWSVTSGTAHYEQYF
cdr3_nt: TGTGCCTGGAGTGTTACTAGCGGGACGGCCCACTACGAGCAGTACTTC

j_call: TRBJ1-2
d_call: -
clone_size: many
v_call: TRBV28
cdr3_aa: CASSLHSNYGYTF
cdr3_nt: TGTGCCAGCAGTTTACATTCCAACTATGGCTACACCTTC

j_call: TRBJ2-3
d_call: TRBD1
clone_size: many
v_call: TRBV7-9
cdr3_aa: CASSPRDSEYTDTQYF
cdr3_nt: TGTGCCAGCAGCCCCCGGGACAGCGAATACACAGATACGCAGTATTTT

j_call: TRBJ2-1
d_call: TRBD2
clone_size: -
v_call: TRBV27
cdr3_aa: CATMSEAASGGKYNEQFF
cdr3_nt: TGTGCCACCATGTCGGAGGCGGCGAGCGGGGGAAAGTACAATGAGCAGTTCTTC

j_call: TRBJ2-3
d_call: -
clone_size: many
v_call: TRBV27
cdr3_aa: CASSSLMSTDTQYF
cdr3_nt: TGTGCCAGCAGTTCCCTAATGAGCACAGATACGCAGTATTTT

j_call: TRBJ2-1
d_call: -
clone_size: many
v_call: TRBV18
cdr3_aa: CASSLPPGTSYNEQFF
cdr3_nt: TGTGCCAGCTCACTCCCCCCCGGGACCTCCTACAATGAGCAGTTCTTC

j_call: TRBJ2-2
d_call: -
clone_size: many
v_call: TRBV27
cdr3_aa: CASKANLRGTGELFF
cdr3_nt: TGTGCCAGCAAAGCAAACCTTCGGGGAACCGGGGAGCTGTTTTTT

j_call: TRBJ2-3
d_call: TRBD2
clone_size: many
v_call: TRBV20-1
cdr3_aa: CSATTSERADTQYF
cdr3_nt: TGCAGTGCTACGACTAGCGAGAGGGCAGATACGCAGTATTTT

j_call: TRBJ2-1
d_call: -
clone_size: many
v_call: TRBV19
cdr3_aa: CASSIIGRHPNEQFF
cdr3_nt: TGTGCCAGTAGTATAATCGGTAGGCATCCCAATGAGCAGTTCTTC

j_call: TRBJ2-3
d_call: TRBD1
clone_size: many
v_call: TRBV7-9
cdr3_aa: CASSSGQGVMVDTQYF
cdr3_nt: TGTGCCAGCAGTTCTGGACAGGGGGTAATGGTAGATACGCAGTATTTT

j_call: TRBJ2-5
d_call: TRBD2
clone_size: many
v_call: TRBV20-1
cdr3_aa: CSARPFRTSGKETQYF
cdr3_nt: TGCAGTGCTAGACCTTTTCGGACTAGCGGGAAAGAGACCCAGTACTTC

j_call: TRBJ1-1
d_call: -
clone_size: many
v_call: TRBV3-1
cdr3_aa: CASSQETGGTFF
cdr3_nt: TGTGCCAGCAGCCAAGAGACAGGTGGGACCTTCTTT

j_call: TRBJ1-4
d_call: -
clone_size: many
v_call: TRBV4-1
cdr3_aa: CASSLRGQITTNEKLFF
cdr3_nt: TGCGCCAGCAGCCTTCGCGGGCAGATAACAACTAATGAAAAACTGTTTTTT

j_call: TRBJ1-1
d_call: -
clone_size: medium-sized
v_call: TRBV6-2/TRBV6-3
cdr3_aa: CASSDPTRLSNTEAFF
cdr3_nt: TGTGCCAGCAGTGACCCGACTCGGCTGTCAAACACTGAAGCTTTCTTT

j_call: TRBJ2-5
d_call: -
clone_size: many
v_call: TRBV28
cdr3_aa: CASTPGGQQETQYF
cdr3_nt: TGTGCCAGCACCCCCGGGGGACAGCAAGAGACCCAGTACTTC

j_call: TRBJ1-1
d_call: -
clone_size: many
v_call: TRBV5-5
cdr3_aa: CASSLGTVGTEAFF
cdr3_nt: TGTGCCAGCAGCTTGGGTACTGTGGGCACTGAAGCTTTCTTT

j_call: TRBJ2-1
d_call: TRBD2
clone_size: many
v_call: TRBV6-2/TRBV6-3
cdr3_aa: CASRHRTSGGYNEQFF
cdr3_nt: TGTGCCAGCAGACACCGGACTAGCGGGGGATACAATGAGCAGTTCTTC

j_call: TRBJ1-2
d_call: -
clone_size: many
v_call: TRBV6-6
cdr3_aa: CASSYSGTEANYGYTF
cdr3_nt: TGTGCCAGCAGTTACTCCGGGACGGAGGCTAACTATGGCTACACCTTC

j_call: TRBJ2-1
d_call: -
clone_size: many
v_call: TRBV14
cdr3_aa: CASSHLGRPSYNEQFF
cdr3_nt: TGTGCCAGCAGCCACCTAGGGAGACCCTCCTACAATGAGCAGTTCTTC

j_call: TRBJ2-3
d_call: -
clone_size: many
v_call: TRBV2
cdr3_aa: CASTRGFRTDTQYF
cdr3_nt: TGTGCCAGCACCCGGGGTTTCCGCACAGATACGCAGTATTTT

j_call: TRBJ1-3
d_call: TRBD1
clone_size: many
v_call: TRBV28
cdr3_aa: CASSLTGTGGNTIYF
cdr3_nt: TGTGCCAGCAGTTTAACCGGGACAGGGGGAAACACCATATATTTT

j_call: TRBJ2-1
d_call: -
clone_size: once
v_call: TRBV6-1
cdr3_aa: CASTSKGQGSVSSYNEQFF
cdr3_nt: TGTGCCAGCACCTCAAAGGGTCAGGGTAGCGTGAGCTCCTACAATGAGCAGTTCTTC

j_call: TRBJ2-7
d_call: TRBD2
clone_size: many
v_call: TRBV28
cdr3_aa: CASRGTSGRGSYEQYF
cdr3_nt: TGTGCCAGCAGGGGGACTAGCGGGAGAGGGAGCTACGAGCAGTACTTC

j_call: TRBJ2-7
d_call: -
clone_size: many
v_call: TRBV7-2
cdr3_aa: CASSLVPTTGTYEQYF
cdr3_nt: TGTGCCAGCAGCTTAGTTCCCACCACAGGGACGTACGAGCAGTACTTC

j_call: TRBJ2-7
d_call: -
clone_size: many
v_call: TRBV27
cdr3_aa: CASSSLRPAGYEQYF
cdr3_nt: TGTGCCAGCAGTTCACTCAGGCCAGCCGGGTACGAGCAGTACTTC

j_call: TRBJ1-1
d_call: -
clone_size: many
v_call: TRBV3-1
cdr3_aa: CASRRKGTDHQAFF
cdr3_nt: TGTGCCAGCAGGCGTAAAGGGACCGATCATCAGGCTTTCTTT

j_call: TRBJ2-3
d_call: -
clone_size: -
v_call: TRBV5-1
cdr3_aa: CASSLRPLDSLTGTQYF
cdr3_nt: TGCGCCAGCAGCCTTAGACCCCTGGACAGTCTCACAGGCACGCAGTATTTT

j_call: TRBJ2-3
d_call: -
clone_size: many
v_call: TRBV10-3
cdr3_aa: CATLTERARSTDTQYF
cdr3_nt: TGTGCCACCCTCACGGAGAGAGCGCGTAGCACAGATACGCAGTATTTT